The present entry profiles one T cell receptor (beta chain) with its context. This entry comes from a study of cytomegalovirus exposure and HLA in healthy donors. Germline V CDR1 and CDR2: MNHEY, SVGAGI. V gave up 2 bases and J gave up 5 bases, with 15 bases separating them. The CDR3 runs to 15 residues. PCR used 60 Vbeta primers and 13 Jbeta primers. Sequencing was performed with immunoSEQ multiplex PCR; in TCRdb, only in-frame clones are kept and a portion is missing. The sample records fewer than 250,000 clones, 79% being singletons. The chain recombines TRBV6-5 with TRBJ2-5; TRBD2 might be the D (5 bases). The specimen sequenced was PBMCs. The clonotype was recovered from a woman younger than 30 in good health and CMV-seronegative. CDR3 sequence (DNA): TGTGCCAGCAGTTACAGTCAAGGAGGTCAGGAGACCCAGTACTTC. Translation: CASSYSQGGQETQYF.